This T cell receptor (beta chain) emerged from a study of T cell responses to AZD1222 COVID-19 vaccine. Study-wide background: Pooling covered second doses at about 4 or about 12 weeks.

Repertoires were generated with immunoSEQ multiplex PCR, while TCRdb's copy carries only in-frame clones and drops some. This sample has about 100,000 clones, with around 91% found just once. Notes on this clone: The antigen remains undetermined.

Losses at the gene ends were 1 base for V and 4 bases for J; bases not matched to a gene: 6. Germline CDR1 MGHRA, CDR2 YSYEKL. The CDR3 contains 17 residues. Study observations and caveats: Possibly, clonal diversity was underestimated; donors were largely white British and included more females.

The chain uses TRBV4-1 and TRBJ2-2; TRBD1 agrees at 10 bases. The sequence was obtained from an adult in good health. The sequencing here drew on peripheral blood, taken on day 0 of AZD1222 vaccination. The CDR3 spells CASSQAGGQGFTGELFF. The CDR3 DNA reads TGCGCCAGCAGCCAAGCGGGGGGACAGGGGTTCACCGGGGAGCTGTTTTTT.